The clone carrying this TCR beta chain has at least ten counts. What it binds is unknown. This sample was included in a study of T-cell memory formation after mild COVID-19. The TCR alpha and TCR beta cDNA libraries, bearing sample barcodes and UMIs, were generated by 5'RACE using constant-segment primers. TCRdb itself ran the 5' RACE reads through MiXCR, one entry per CDR3 protein. The sample lists about 110,000 distinct CDR3 sequences; 15% to 20% were seen once. Germline lookup yields CDR1 SGHTA and CDR2 FQGNSA. The CDR3 contains 14 residues. V was trimmed by 1 base and J by 7 bases, leaving 13 bases between them. Findings and caveats of the study: From day 15 to 85, contracting clones were balanced between CD4 and CD8, whereas later expanders leaned toward CD4+.

This clonotype originated in a man aged 18 to 30 who had mild COVID-19 (a few samples of this study predate the infection). Cell type and time point are not known. The V gene is TRBV7-2, the J gene TRBJ2-5; TRBD1 is a possible D gene (5 bases). The sequencing input was PBMCs or a T cell subset sorted from them (not recorded which). The DNA of the CDR3 is TGTGCCAGCAGCTTAGGGACACGGTCGGGGACCCAGTACTTC. Translation gives CASSLGTRSGTQYF.